This T cell receptor (beta chain) was retrieved from a study of OX40 agonist ivuxolimab in advanced cancers. Overall study context: Mean age around 60 years, range roughly 23 to 79; roughly 80% male.

Germline CDR1 and CDR2: MGHRA and YSYEKL. The CDR3 consists of 15 residues. V lost 2 bases to trimming and J lost 0 bases, with 5 bases between them. Points on this clone: Its antigen is still unknown.

General study points: At 0.1 to 3.0 mg/kg and by week 6, CD4+ and CD8+ T cells in the blood had expanded clonally.

Assay used: immunoSEQ multiplex PCR; TCRdb lists only in-frame clones, some missing. Here the sample spans about 70,000 clones, roughly 81% being singletons. Material: CD4+ or CD8+ T cells sorted from blood, obtained in a trial of the OX40 agonist ivuxolimab. The chain joins TRBV4-1 to TRBJ1-6, with no clear D. This sequence originates from an adult with an advanced solid tumor such as melanoma, head and neck, liver or kidney cancer. This CDR3 is CASSQQSSYNSPLHF. The CDR3 DNA follows: TGCGCCAGCAGCCAACAAAGCTCCTATAATTCACCCCTCCACTTT.